The next 20 T cell receptor beta chains were all read from a single sample in a study of CD8+ T cells in alopecia areata. Sequencing templates came from extracted RNA that was reverse transcribed into cDNA. Produced via immunoSEQ multiplex PCR; TCRdb's table is partial and in-frame only. The sample holds roughly 250,000 clones; less than 80% are singletons and the top ten take roughly 1.2%. The sequencing here drew on CD4+ T cells sorted from blood, taken at week 0. The receptors stem from a human donor with alopecia areata.

The chain carries TRBV9 and TRBJ2-5, with TRBD1 matching 7 bases. This CDR3 is 16 amino acids long. Germline V lookup: CDR1 SGDLS, CDR2 YYNGEE. The V and J ends lost 0 bases and 2 bases, in that order; junction bases with no gene match: 7. CDR3 residues: CASSVGSDRAQETQYF. The CDR3, as DNA: TGTGCCAGCAGCGTAGGATCCGACAGGGCGCAAGAGACCCAGTACTTC.

This chain joins TRBV4-2 and TRBJ2-6; perhaps TRBD2 as D (6 bases). This CDR3 contains 17 residues. Trimming cost V 3 bases and J 0 bases, with 12 bases left between them. The germline V gene encodes CDR1 LGHNA and CDR2 YNFKEQ. The CDR3 DNA sequence: TGTGCCAGCAGCCACCCGGGACTCCTCTCTGGGGCCAACGTCCTGACTTTC. Translated, it gives CASSHPGLLSGANVLTF.

The chain has TRBV29-1 and TRBJ2-3, with D tentatively TRBD1 (7 bases). CDR1 and CDR2 (germline): SQVTM, ANQGSEA. Trimming cost V 7 bases and J 9 bases, with 14 bases left between them. This CDR3 is built from 11 residues. The CDR3 nucleotides are TGCAGCGCTACGCGGGACAGAACGCAGTATTTT. It yields the protein CSATRDRTQYF.

This clone occurred a few times. V gene TRBV28 combines with J gene TRBJ2-5; D call uncertain. This CDR3 is built from 12 residues. CDR1 and CDR2 (germline): MDHEN, SYDVKM. V was pared by 4 bases and J by 4 bases, with 7 bases between. The CDR3 loop is CASSSQTETQYF. The DNA of the CDR3 is TGTGCCAGCAGTTCCCAGACAGAGACCCAGTACTTC.

This chain joins TRBV18 and TRBJ2-1; D may be TRBD1 (5 bases). CDR1 is KGHSH, CDR2 LQKENI, per germline. Deletions cut 0 bases from V and 7 bases from J, with 7 bases between. CDR3 length equals 13 residues. The CDR3 reads CASSPPTANEQFF. The CDR3, as DNA: TGTGCCAGCTCACCACCGACAGCAAATGAGCAGTTCTTC. The full variable domain, in which reference TRBV18 and TRBJ2-1 provide the parts outside the CDR3, is NAGVMQNPRHLVRRRGQEARLRCSPMKGHSHVYWYRQLPEEGLKFMVYLQKENIIDESGMPKERFSAEFPKEGPSILRIQQVVRGDSAAYFCASSPPTANEQFFGPGTRLTVL.

This chain links TRBV29-1 with TRBJ2-2; D unclear. With 7 bases removed from V and 4 bases from J, the gap between germline ends came to 13 bases. Germline lookup yields CDR1 SQVTM and CDR2 ANQGSEA. The CDR3 is 13 residues long. The CDR3 DNA is TGCAGCGGTTCACAAAGGACCACCGGGGAGCTGTTTTTT. Translated: CSGSQRTTGELFF.

CDR3 residues: CSVAGTNEKLFF. The DNA for the CDR3 is TGCAGCGTTGCGGGGACTAATGAAAAACTGTTTTTT. This rearrangement joins TRBV29-1 to TRBJ1-4; D not certain. V lost 4 bases, J lost 2 bases, and 5 bases lay in between. The CDR3 contains 12 residues. Per germline, CDR1 SQVTM and CDR2 ANQGSEA.

The CDR3 nucleotides are TGCAGCGTTGTCAGCGGGGGGGCTCGGGAGACCCAGTACTTC. Protein: CSVVSGGARETQYF. J is TRBJ2-5 and V is TRBV29-1; TRBD2 aligns across 10 bases. Germline CDR1 is SQVTM and CDR2 is ANQGSEA. V shed 4 bases, J shed 5 bases, and the junction held 7 bases outside the gene matches. This CDR3 has 14 amino acids.

The chain has TRBV6-6 and TRBJ1-5; D unresolved. Trimming removed 6 bases from V and 10 bases from J, with 13 bases in between. Germline V gene lookup returns CDR1 MNHNY and CDR2 SVGAGI (reference sequence). The CDR3 has 12 amino acids. The CDR3 sequence: CASSLKVHPQHF. CDR3 nucleotides: TGTGCCAGCAGCCTTAAGGTCCATCCCCAGCATTTT.

Points on this clone: Other DNA sequences in the sample encode the same CDR3. V and J are TRBV29-1 and TRBJ1-2; the D is unclear. Germline lookup yields CDR1 SQVTM and CDR2 ANQGSEA. Between the trimmed V and J ends, which lost 6 bases and 4 bases, there was a span of 12 bases. The CDR3 runs to 12 residues. CDR3 nucleotide sequence: TGCAGCGTAAGAACGGGGAGCTATGGCTACACCTTC. Residues: CSVRTGSYGYTF.

The rearrangement uses TRBV29-1 and TRBJ1-3, with D maybe TRBD1 (5 bases). The CDR3 extends over 13 amino acids. V gave up 5 bases and J gave up 3 bases, with 11 bases separating them. The germline V gene encodes CDR1 SQVTM and CDR2 ANQGSEA. The CDR3 bases are TGCAGCGTTCGGCAGGGTCTTGGAAACACCATATATTTT. Protein product: CSVRQGLGNTIYF.

The rearrangement joins TRBV30 to TRBJ2-6; D unresolved. Germline CDR1 is GTSNPN and CDR2 is SVGIG (reference sequence). There are 13 residues in the CDR3. CDR3 protein: CGGSQSGANVLTF. In DNA, the CDR3 is TGTGGCGGCAGTCAGTCTGGGGCCAACGTCCTGACTTTC.

This clone was counted between two and nine times. The rearrangement uses TRBV5-1 and TRBJ2-1, with D perhaps TRBD1 or TRBD2 (5 bases each). The CDR3 runs to 14 residues. CDR1 SGHRS and CDR2 YFSETQ come from the germline V gene. V was trimmed by 2 bases and J by 9 bases, leaving 15 bases between them. Written as DNA, the CDR3 is TGCGCCAGCAGCTTATTTGGGCCGAGGGGTGAGCAGTTCTTC. This gives the protein CASSLFGPRGEQFF. The full variable domain, with the rest looked up from reference TRBV5-1 and TRBJ2-1, is KAGVTQTPRYLIKTRGQQVTLSCSPISGHRSVSWYQQTPGQGLQFLFEYFSETQRNKGNFPGRFSGRQFSNSRSEMNVSTLELGDSALYLCASSLFGPRGEQFFGPGTRLTVL.

The V gene is TRBV29-1, the J gene TRBJ2-2, with D unclear. CDR3 length: 11 residues. Germline CDR1 and CDR2: SQVTM and ANQGSEA. Trimming removed 3 bases from V and 1 base from J, with 0 bases in between. CDR3 loop: CSVENTGELFF. Written as DNA, the CDR3 is TGCAGCGTTGAGAACACCGGGGAGCTGTTTTTT.

This clone was found once. The chain links TRBV15 to TRBJ1-5; D unresolved. With 0 bases removed from V and 10 bases from J, the gap between germline ends came to 4 bases. The CDR3 is made up of 11 amino acids. Germline assignment: CDR1 LNHNV and CDR2 YYDKDF (reference sequence). The CDR3 sequence is CATSREGPQHF. The DNA for the CDR3 is TGTGCCACCAGCAGAGAGGGACCCCAGCATTTT.

J is TRBJ1-1 and V is TRBV29-1, with D possibly being TRBD1 (5 bases). Trimming removed 6 bases from V and 0 bases from J, with 14 bases in between. The CDR3 contains 14 residues. Germline lookup yields CDR1 SQVTM and CDR2 ANQGSEA. The CDR3 coding sequence is TGCAGCGTGCACACAGGTACCATGAACACTGAAGCTTTCTTT. This codes for CSVHTGTMNTEAFF.

This clone was recorded once. This sequence joins TRBV4-3 and TRBJ1-3; D is ambiguous. The CDR3 runs 14 residues. V was shortened by 5 bases and J by 0 bases, with 8 bases between the two germline ends. The germline CDR1 and CDR2 sequences are LGHNA and YSLEER. The CDR3 DNA reads TGCGCCAGCAGCGCGGTCCCCTCTGGAAACACCATATATTTT. Translated: CASSAVPSGNTIYF.

The rearrangement links TRBV11-2 to TRBJ1-2; 7 bases match TRBD1. CDR3 length: 13 residues. Germline CDR1 is SGHAT and CDR2 is FQNNGV. V was pared by 4 bases and J by 8 bases, with 7 bases of the junction left unmatched. CDR3 DNA sequence: TGTGCCAGCAGCTCCGAGGGGGCTCGGGGCTACACCTTC. It codes for CASSSEGARGYTF.

This clone came up a few times. Here the CDR3 DNA reads TGTGCCATCAGTTTAGGTGGTACAGGTACCGAGCAGTACTTC. This codes for CAISLGGTGTEQYF. V usage is TRBV10-3 and J usage is TRBJ2-7, with D maybe TRBD1 (5 bases). The CDR3 loop spans 14 amino acids. Germline CDR1 is ENHRY and CDR2 is SYGVKD. Deletions cut 5 bases from V and 6 bases from J, with 17 bases between.

The CDR3 loop reads CASSKTGVNSPLHF. The CDR3 DNA sequence: TGTGCCAGCAGCAAGACAGGGGTTAATTCACCCCTCCACTTT. V gene TRBV11-1 combines with J gene TRBJ1-6; TRBD1 matches at 8 bases. Germline V CDR1 and CDR2: SGHAT, FQDESV (reference sequence). The CDR3 loop spans 14 amino acids. V trimming: 5 bases; J trimming: 6 bases; junction bases outside the gene matches: 3.